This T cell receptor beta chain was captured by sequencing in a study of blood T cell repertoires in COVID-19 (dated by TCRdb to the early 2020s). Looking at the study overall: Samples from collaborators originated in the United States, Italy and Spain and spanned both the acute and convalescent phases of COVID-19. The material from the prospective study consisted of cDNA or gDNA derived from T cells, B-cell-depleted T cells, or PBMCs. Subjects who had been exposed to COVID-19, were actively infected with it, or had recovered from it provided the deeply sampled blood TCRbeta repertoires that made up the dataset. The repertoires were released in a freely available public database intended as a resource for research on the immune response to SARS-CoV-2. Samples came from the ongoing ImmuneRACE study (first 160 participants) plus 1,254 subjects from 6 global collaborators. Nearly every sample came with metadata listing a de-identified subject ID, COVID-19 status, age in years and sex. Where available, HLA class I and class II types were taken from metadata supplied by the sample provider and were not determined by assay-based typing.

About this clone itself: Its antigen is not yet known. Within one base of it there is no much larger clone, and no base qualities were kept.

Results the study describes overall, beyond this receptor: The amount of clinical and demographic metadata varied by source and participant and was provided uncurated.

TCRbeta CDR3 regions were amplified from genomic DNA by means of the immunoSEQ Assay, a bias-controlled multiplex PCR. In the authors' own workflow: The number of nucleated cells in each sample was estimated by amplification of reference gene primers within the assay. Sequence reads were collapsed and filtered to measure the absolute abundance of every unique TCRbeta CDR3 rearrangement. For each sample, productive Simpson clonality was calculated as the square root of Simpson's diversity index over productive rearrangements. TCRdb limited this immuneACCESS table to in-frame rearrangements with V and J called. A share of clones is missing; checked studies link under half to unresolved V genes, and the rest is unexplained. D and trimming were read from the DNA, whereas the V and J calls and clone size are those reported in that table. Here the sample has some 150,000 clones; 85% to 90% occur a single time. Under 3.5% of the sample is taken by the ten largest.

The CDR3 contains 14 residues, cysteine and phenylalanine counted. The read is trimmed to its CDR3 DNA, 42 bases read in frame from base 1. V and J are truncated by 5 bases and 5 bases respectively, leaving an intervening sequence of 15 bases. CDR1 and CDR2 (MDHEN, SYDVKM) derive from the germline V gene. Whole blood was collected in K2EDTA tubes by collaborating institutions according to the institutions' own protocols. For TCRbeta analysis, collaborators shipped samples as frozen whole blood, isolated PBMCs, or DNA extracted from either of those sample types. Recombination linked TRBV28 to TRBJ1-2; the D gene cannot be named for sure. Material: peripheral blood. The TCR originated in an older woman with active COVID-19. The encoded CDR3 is CASSVGNQGYGYTF. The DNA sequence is TGTGCCAGCAGTGTCGGGAACCAAGGGTATGGCTACACCTTC.